This passage covers 28 T cell receptor beta chains from one sample sequenced in a study of blood T cell repertoires in COVID-19. Method: immunoSEQ multiplex PCR; TCRdb's copy keeps in-frame clones and lacks some. The profile covers about 88,000 clones, with around nine tenths appearing a single time and approximately 2.9% taken by the ten largest. The specimen was peripheral blood. These receptors originate from a woman over 75 with acute or convalescent COVID-19.

The rearrangement uses TRBV9 and TRBJ2-5, with a weak D call TRBD2 (5 bases). Trimming removed 4 bases from V and 7 bases from J, with 14 bases in between. This CDR3 has 13 residues. Germline CDR1 and CDR2: SGDLS and YYNGEE. This chain's CDR3 is CASSLATPGTQYF. Written as DNA, the CDR3 is TGTGCCAGCAGCTTAGCGACCCCAGGGACCCAGTACTTC.

This clone qualifies as medium-sized (0.01 to 0.1%). This sequence joins TRBV7-3 and TRBJ2-3; D call uncertain. Germline CDR1 and CDR2: SGHTA and FQGTGA. This CDR3 is built from 13 residues. The ends were cut back, 5 bases at V and 2 bases at J, with 8 bases in the middle. CDR3 protein: CASSPDPTDTQYF. The CDR3 DNA reads TGTGCCAGCAGCCCAGATCCCACAGATACGCAGTATTTT.

This chain joins TRBV25-1 and TRBJ1-1; unclear D gene. With 5 bases removed from V and 7 bases from J, the gap between germline ends came to 11 bases. The CDR3 is 12 amino acids. Germline CDR1 is MGHDK and CDR2 is SYGVNS. This chain's CDR3 is CASSLLGVEAFF. The CDR3 coding sequence is TGTGCCAGCAGTTTGTTGGGAGTTGAAGCTTTCTTT.

This chain joins TRBV3-1 (or the pseudogene TRBV3-2) and TRBJ1-6; D is possibly TRBD1 (6 bases). The germline V gene encodes CDR1 LGHDT and CDR2 YNNKEL (reference sequence). The V gene lost 4 bases and the J gene lost 2 bases, with 9 bases spanning the gap. The CDR3 is 15 amino acids. This CDR3 is CASSRGQPYNSPLHF. The CDR3 nucleotides read TGTGCCAGCAGCCGCGGACAGCCCTATAATTCACCCCTCCACTTT.

The rearrangement uses TRBV27 and TRBJ2-5, with 15 nucleotides matching TRBD2. The CDR3 has 16 residues. CDR1 MNHEY and CDR2 SMNVEV come from the germline V gene (reference sequence). V dropped 5 bases and J dropped 5; count of bases not matched to a gene: 6. This CDR3 reads CASSSRTSGRGETQYF. CDR3 DNA: TGTGCCAGCAGTAGCAGGACTAGCGGGAGGGGGGAGACCCAGTACTTC.

The chain carries TRBV6-1 and TRBJ2-1; D uncertain. Germline V gives CDR1 MNHNS, CDR2 SASEGT. The CDR3 extends over 15 amino acids. The ends were cut back, 0 bases at V and 6 bases at J, with 12 bases in the middle. The CDR3 protein is CASSEAPRPSNEQFF. CDR3 DNA sequence: TGTGCCAGCAGTGAAGCCCCCAGGCCTTCCAATGAGCAGTTCTTC.

A word on this clone: The germline gene is not matched at one end of the junction; a read error may be the cause. The rearrangement joins TRBV19 to TRBJ1-4, with 8 bases aligning to TRBD1. This CDR3 has 12 amino acids. The germline CDR1 and CDR2 sequences are LNHDA and SQIVND (reference sequence). The DNA of the CDR3 is TGTGCCAGTAGTAGCCAGAGGACAGGGCTGGTTTTT. Protein: CASSSQRTGLVF. The full variable domain, rest sourced from reference TRBV19 and TRBJ1-4, is DGGITQSPKYLFRKEGQNVTLSCEQNLNHDAMYWYRQDPGQGLRLIYYSQIVNDFQKGDIAEGYSVSREKKESFPLTVTSAQKNPTAFYLCASSSQRTGLVFGSGTQLSVL.

The V and J genes are TRBV3-1 (or the pseudogene TRBV3-2) and TRBJ2-5; D gene ambiguous. Trimming took off 0 bases at V and 5 bases at J, with 10 bases between the two ends. Germline-derived CDR1 and CDR2 are LGHDT and YNNKEL (reference sequence). The CDR3 contains 14 residues. The CDR3 region is CASSQDMRSETQYF. The CDR3 DNA reads TGTGCCAGCAGCCAAGATATGAGGTCGGAGACCCAGTACTTC.

This clone was observed a handful of times. The chain links TRBV18 to TRBJ1-5; perhaps TRBD1 as D (5 bases). The germline V gene has CDR1 KGHSH and CDR2 LQKENI. The CDR3 loop spans 14 amino acids. Trimming pared 5 bases from V and 9 bases from J, leaving 17 bases between. The DNA for the CDR3 is TGTGCCAGCTCAAAACTGGAGGGGAAAGGGCCCCAGCATTTT. Amino acid sequence: CASSKLEGKGPQHF.

This sequence joins TRBV29-1 and TRBJ1-5; D ambiguous. Germline V gene sequence: CDR1 SQVTM, CDR2 ANQGSEA. V gave up 7 bases and J gave up 0 bases, with 7 bases separating them. The CDR3 extends over 12 amino acids. In nucleotides, the CDR3 is TGCAGCGCCGCGAATAGCAATCAGCCCCAGCATTTT. Encoded protein: CSAANSNQPQHF.

Here the CDR3 DNA reads TGTGCCAGCAGTCAGACAGGGGGCGCTTTATGGCAGTTCTTC. This encodes CASSQTGGALWQFF. The rearrangement uses TRBV6-5 and TRBJ2-1; 10 positions agree with TRBD1. CDR1 and CDR2 (germline): MNHEY, SVGAGI. Unmatched junction bases numbered 10, after V lost 5 bases and J lost 12 bases. The CDR3 totals 14 residues.

This clone is deemed large (0.1 to 1%). The chain employs TRBV5-1 and TRBJ2-5, with TRBD1 as a possible D gene (6 bases). CDR3 length: 19 amino acids. With 1 base removed from V and 2 bases from J, the gap between germline ends came to 24 bases. Germline CDR1 is SGHRS and CDR2 is YFSETQ. The CDR3 coding sequence is TGCGCCAGCAGCTTGTCCCCGGCTCCGTGGGGGACAACGCAAGAGACCCAGTACTTC. Translated: CASSLSPAPWGTTQETQYF. The full variable domain, its missing parts supplied by reference TRBV5-1 and TRBJ2-5, is KAGVTQTPRYLIKTRGQQVTLSCSPISGHRSVSWYQQTPGQGLQFLFEYFSETQRNKGNFPGRFSGRQFSNSRSEMNVSTLELGDSALYLCASSLSPAPWGTTQETQYFGPGTRLLVL.

The V gene is TRBV3-1 (or the pseudogene TRBV3-2), the J gene TRBJ1-6, with D maybe TRBD1 (5 bases). The CDR3 extends over 15 amino acids. With 0 bases removed from V and 8 bases from J, the gap between germline ends came to 11 bases. CDR1 and CDR2 (germline): LGHDT, YNNKEL (reference sequence). CDR3 nucleotide sequence: TGTGCCAGCAGCCAAGAAGTAGGGGAAGATTCACCCCTCCACTTT. The encoded protein is CASSQEVGEDSPLHF.

The rearrangement links TRBV5-4 to TRBJ1-4; tentative D call: TRBD1 (5 bases). The CDR3 is 14 residues long. Per the germline V gene, CDR1 is SGHNT and CDR2 is YYREEE (reference sequence). The V gene lost 1 base and the J gene lost 7 bases, with 11 bases spanning the gap. In nucleotides, the CDR3 is TGTGCCAGCAGCTTGCGGGGGAGTGGTGAAAAACTGTTTTTT. It encodes CASSLRGSGEKLFF.

The chain is built from TRBV6-2 or TRBV6-3 and TRBJ2-7, with TRBD2 matching 13 bases. Looked up from germline, CDR1 is MNHEY and CDR2 is SVGEGT. The V and J ends lost 5 bases and 6 bases, in that order; junction bases with no gene match: 16. This CDR3 contains 18 residues. The CDR3 region has the DNA TGTGCCAGCAGTCTAGTTCGGACTAGCGGGAGATTAGCGGGCGAGCAGTACTTC. Amino acid sequence: CASSLVRTSGRLAGEQYF.

The CDR3 sequence is CSASGTGPAAFF. DNA of the CDR3: TGCAGCGCATCCGGGACAGGCCCCGCAGCTTTCTTT. The gene calls are TRBV29-1 and TRBJ1-1, with 8 nucleotides matching TRBD1. CDR3 length: 12 amino acids. V shed 7 bases, J shed 10 bases, and the junction held 11 bases outside the gene matches. The V gene's germline CDR1 is SQVTM and CDR2 ANQGSEA.

Here the CDR3 reads CASSQVSGLDAFF. CDR3 bases: TGTGCCAGCAGCCAAGTGTCAGGCCTTGACGCTTTCTTT. The chain is built from TRBV3-1 (or the pseudogene TRBV3-2) and TRBJ1-1; D is unresolved. Per the germline V gene, CDR1 is LGHDT and CDR2 is YNNKEL (reference sequence). CDR3 length: 13 amino acids. Trimming took off 1 base at V and 11 bases at J, with 14 bases between the two ends.

V gene TRBV7-9 combines with J gene TRBJ1-2; D may be TRBD1 (6 bases). This CDR3 has 15 residues. V dropped 5 bases and J dropped 3 bases, with 16 bases sitting between them. CDR1 is SEHNR and CDR2 is FQNEAQ in the germline V gene (reference sequence). The CDR3 DNA sequence: TGTGCCAGCAGCGCACAGGGAGGGATTGACTATGGCTACACCTTC. Translating it yields CASSAQGGIDYGYTF.

This chain connects TRBV11-2 to TRBJ1-1; 7 nucleotides match TRBD1. V dropped 5 bases and J dropped 1; count of bases not matched to a gene: 13. The germline gives CDR1 SGHAT, CDR2 FQNNGV. The CDR3 runs to 17 residues. CDR3 sequence reads: CASSQALAGGRNTEAFF. The CDR3 DNA sequence: TGTGCCAGCAGCCAAGCTTTGGCAGGGGGTAGGAACACTGAAGCTTTCTTT.

This clone was seen only a few times. This sequence joins TRBV9 and TRBJ1-1; no clear D. V was pared by 6 bases and J by 3 bases, with 18 bases between. Germline CDR1 reads SGDLS; CDR2 reads YYNGEE. This CDR3 has 15 amino acids. CDR3 sequence (DNA): TGTGCCAGCACCCTTTTCGATGAGGCGGACACTGAAGCTTTCTTT. Its translation: CASTLFDEADTEAFF.

The chain has TRBV5-5 and TRBJ1-6; no definite D call. CDR3 length equals 17 residues. CDR1 SGHKS and CDR2 YYEKEE come from the germline V gene (reference sequence). Deletions cut 4 bases from V and 10 bases from J, with 24 bases between. This CDR3 is CASSPPLGGRDSSPLHF. CDR3 coding DNA: TGTGCCAGCAGCCCACCCCTTGGAGGGAGGGATAGCTCACCCCTCCACTTT.

The sample holds a few counts of this clone. The chain uses TRBV6-1 and TRBJ2-3; 14 bases are a match to TRBD2. V dropped 2 bases and J dropped 3; count of bases not matched to a gene: 10. Germline lookup yields CDR1 MNHNS and CDR2 SASEGT. This CDR3 contains 19 residues. The CDR3 DNA sequence: TGTGCCAGCAGTGAACGTCTGACTAGCGGGAGGGCCTGGACAGATACGCAGTATTTT. Translation gives CASSERLTSGRAWTDTQYF.

The table lists this clone with a few counts. The chain links TRBV27 to TRBJ1-2; the match to TRBD1 covers 8 bases. Unmatched junction bases numbered 13, after V lost 5 bases and J lost 8 bases. This CDR3 has 15 amino acids. Germline values: CDR1 MNHEY, CDR2 SMNVEV (reference sequence). CDR3 coding DNA: TGTGCCAGCAGTAGCCCCCCGACAGGGGTAGGGGGCTACACCTTC. Translated, it gives CASSSPPTGVGGYTF.

The chain links TRBV2 to TRBJ1-1; 8 bases align to TRBD1. The CDR3 consists of 15 residues. Germline loops: CDR1 SNHLY, CDR2 FYNNEI. With 5 bases clipped from V and 4 bases from J, the junction kept 9 bases outside the gene matches. The CDR3 DNA reads as TGTGCCAGCAGTCCGACAGGGGCGAGGGGCACTGAAGCTTTCTTT. It codes for CASSPTGARGTEAFF. Full variable domain (missing parts from reference TRBV2 and TRBJ1-1): EPEVTQTPSHQVTQMGQEVILRCVPISNHLYFYWYRQILGQKVEFLVSFYNNEISEKSEIFDDQFSVERPDGSNFTLKIRSTKLEDSAMYFCASSPTGARGTEAFFGQGTRLTVV.

The rearrangement links TRBV19 to TRBJ1-1; the D gene is possibly TRBD1 (6 bases). Germline V lookup: CDR1 LNHDA, CDR2 SQIVND (reference sequence). The CDR3 runs 13 residues. Trimming took 7 bases from V and 5 from J, leaving 14 bases between them. CDR3 in DNA: TGTGCCAGTACAACAGGGCCTCGTACTGAAGCTTTCTTT. It codes for CASTTGPRTEAFF.

This chain joins TRBV28 and TRBJ2-7; 7 nucleotides align to TRBD1. V lost 6 bases, J lost 4 bases, and 6 bases stayed unmatched. The germline CDR1 and CDR2 sequences are MDHEN and SYDVKM. The CDR3 sequence is 13 residues long. The CDR3 DNA follows: TGTGCCAGCAGGACCGGGACAGCTTACGAGCAGTACTTC. Its protein is CASRTGTAYEQYF.

Worth noting for this clone: Relative to the germline gene, one junction end is altered; a read error may explain this. The chain uses TRBV9 and TRBJ2-3; 9 bases are shared with TRBD2. From germline, CDR1 is SGDLS and CDR2 YYNGEE. The CDR3 totals 14 residues. The CDR3 region has the DNA TGTGCCAGCAGCCTCGGGACTAGCAGAGATACGCAGTATTTT. Encoded protein: CASSLGTSRDTQYF.

V and J are TRBV29-1 and TRBJ2-3; D possibly uses TRBD1 or TRBD2 (5 bases each). This CDR3 contains 12 residues. CDR1 is SQVTM, CDR2 ANQGSEA, per germline. V lost 7 bases to trimming and J lost 6 bases, with 14 bases between them. The CDR3, as DNA: TGCAGCGGGGGACCTCTGAGGGATACGCAGTATTTT. Its translation: CSGGPLRDTQYF.